The 2 T cell receptor beta chains given below trace back to one sample, sequenced in a study of Tregs in tolerant kidney transplant recipients. The data were produced by immunoSEQ multiplex PCR, yet TCRdb's version contains in-frame clones alone and is incomplete. The repertoire consists of about 110,000 clones, with nearly 90% occurring once and the leading ten covering 0.3% to 0.4%. The source material was CD4+ T cells from blood, sampled before the transplant. All receptors come from a human donor who received a combined kidney and bone marrow transplant.

The chain uses TRBV5-4 and TRBJ2-5; D is possibly TRBD1 (5 bases). The V end was cut by 3 bases, the J end by 4 bases, with 10 bases between. Germline CDR1 and CDR2: SGHNT and YYREEE (reference sequence). This CDR3 has 13 residues. The CDR3 nucleotides read TGTGCCAGCAGCTCGAACCAGGGAGAGACCCAGTACTTC. Its protein product is CASSSNQGETQYF.

The genes are TRBV2 and TRBJ1-2; 8 bases match TRBD1. J gave up 6 bases and V 2 bases, and 5 bases lay outside the gene matches. CDR1 is SNHLY and CDR2 is FYNNEI in the germline V gene. The CDR3 runs to 14 residues. The CDR3 loop is CASSELDRVNGYTF. The CDR3 coding sequence is TGTGCCAGCAGTGAATTGGACAGGGTAAATGGCTACACCTTC.